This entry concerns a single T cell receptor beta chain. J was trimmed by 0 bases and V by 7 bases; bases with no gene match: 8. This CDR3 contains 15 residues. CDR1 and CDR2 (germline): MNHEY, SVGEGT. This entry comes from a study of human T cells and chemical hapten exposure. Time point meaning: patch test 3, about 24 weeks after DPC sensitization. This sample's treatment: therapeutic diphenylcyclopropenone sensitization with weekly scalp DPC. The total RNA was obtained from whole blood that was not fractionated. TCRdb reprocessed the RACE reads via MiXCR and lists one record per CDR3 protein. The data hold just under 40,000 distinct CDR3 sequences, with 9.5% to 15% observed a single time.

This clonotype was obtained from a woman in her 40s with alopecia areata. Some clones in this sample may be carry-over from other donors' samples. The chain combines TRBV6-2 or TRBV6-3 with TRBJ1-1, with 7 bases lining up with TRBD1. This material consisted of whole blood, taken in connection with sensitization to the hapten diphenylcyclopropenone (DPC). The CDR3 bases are TGTGCCAGCATCCCCGTGGGACAGATGAACACTGAAGCTTTCTTT. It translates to CASIPVGQMNTEAFF.